Sequencing of this T cell receptor beta chain was carried out in a study of blood T cell repertoires in COVID-19. Looking at the study overall: The samples span acute and convalescent COVID-19 from the United States, Italy and Spain. Sample material is recorded as cDNA or gDNA derived from T cells, B-cell-depleted T cells, or PBMCs.

This clone was counted a single time. The V gene lost 3 bases and the J gene lost 5 bases, with 8 bases spanning the gap. This CDR3 has 12 amino acids. CDR1 is GTSNPN and CDR2 is SVGIG in the germline V gene (reference sequence). Original handling: Reference gene primer amplification gave estimated nucleated cell counts. The method was immunoSEQ multiplex PCR; TCRdb's version includes in-frame clones alone and lacks a portion of them. Clone size and the V and J calls come from that table; the DNA yielded D and trimming. The sample shows under 200,000 clones, about 88% of them seen only once. The origin of this receptor is an elderly woman in a cohort sampled during active or convalescent COVID-19. Source material: peripheral blood. The chain joins TRBV30 to TRBJ1-5; D perhaps matches TRBD1 (6 bases). The DNA for the CDR3 is TGTGCCTGGAGCGCAGGGGATCAGCCCCAGCATTTT. The encoded protein is CAWSAGDQPQHF.